This T cell receptor beta chain originates from a study of T cell responses to AZD1222 COVID-19 vaccine. V lost 0 bases and J 3 bases, leaving 9 bases between the germline ends. The CDR3 consists of 15 residues. Germline V gives CDR1 LGHNA, CDR2 YNFKEQ. Only in-frame clones appear in the TCRdb table, and some are missing; sequencing was by immunoSEQ multiplex PCR. The sample lists about 61,000 clones, about four fifths occurring once. Pooling of second doses given at about 4 or about 12 weeks was done. The origin of this receptor is an adult who received the AZD1222 COVID-19 vaccine. The rearrangement joins TRBV4-2 to TRBJ2-1; no clear D. Specimen: peripheral blood, collected 28 days after the second AZD1222 dose. In nucleotides, the CDR3 is TGTGCCAGCAGCCAAGAAGGCAGAAACTACAATGAGCAGTTCTTC. This gives the protein CASSQEGRNYNEQFF.